This T cell receptor beta chain was profiled in a study of CD8 T cell repertoires and HIV-1 epitope variants. The CDR3 loop spans 13 amino acids. Trimming left V 1 base short and J 5 bases short, with 9 bases between. Germline CDR1 SGHVS, CDR2 FQNEAQ. The assay was immunoSEQ multiplex PCR, and TCRdb's table has in-frame clones only and misses some. The profile shows several thousand clones, 60% to 80% of them singletons. On this clone itself: What it binds is unknown.

Sequencing was carried out using cultured CD8+ T cells derived from PBMCs. This chain uses TRBV7-8 with TRBJ2-7; D is possibly TRBD1 or TRBD2 (5 bases each). The origin of this receptor is a male donor with HIV. The CDR3 sequence is CASSLGGFDEQYF. CDR3 coding DNA: TGTGCCAGCAGCTTAGGGGGGTTCGACGAGCAGTACTTC.